The present TCR beta chain was sequenced within a study of blood T cells in healthy people across ages (dated by TCRdb to about 2015). About the full investigation: Template switching captured roughly one uniquely barcoded TCR beta cDNA molecule per two T cells in model experiments. To track age-related changes in TCR beta repertoire diversity, the study relied on deep sequencing normalized with unique cDNA molecular identifiers. To avoid experimental bias, donors of different ages were spread randomly across the sequencing lanes. The donors were divided into four age groups: young (average around 16 years), middle-aged (about 41), aged (roughly 66) and long-lived (82). Two additional independent replicas of 1 million unique cDNA reads from the same blood draw were analyzed for two donors (one aged 18 to 29 and one aged 80 or older). The paper's findings and limits, for the study overall: Conclusive comparison of naive and antigen-experienced compartments was prevented by the profiling of bulk unsorted PBMCs. Donor CMV infection status was unknown, potentially confounding age-related changes in expanded clonotypes. Observed TCR beta diversity per million T cells fell roughly linearly with age, and a significant reduction was already apparent by age around 40. Observed TCR beta diversity correlated strongly with the percentage of naive T cells measured by flow cytometry. Estimates of total diversity based on one million sequenced T cells were considered lower bounds and underestimates. Compared with the aged group, the long-lived group had more naive CD4+ T cells, fewer expanded clones and increased TCR diversity, a pattern suggesting age selection.

This clonotype was picked up a small number of times. This clone's antigen is unknown. Per-base quality was not reported, and no clone a single base away is much larger than it. The donors were some 39 Caucasian individuals from Russia, aged about 6 to 95 years, who were systemically healthy. Roughly 9 milliliters of peripheral blood were drawn from each donor into EDTA-treated Vacutainer tubes. Ficoll-Paque density-gradient centrifugation was used to isolate PBMCs, with at least 6 million obtained per sample. Total RNA was extracted from PBMCs with Trizol reagent, with at least 5 micrograms obtained per sample. For every donor, an aliquot of PBMCs went through flow cytometry to measure the percentages of naive CD45RAhigh/CD27high T cells. Receptor libraries were prepared by 5' RACE. The sequencing machine was an Illumina HiSeq 2500. The second PCR ran for about 6 to 12 cycles and used a J-beta primer mix along with a sample-barcoded 5' primer. A template-switch 5' adaptor carrying 12 random nucleotides introduced a unique molecular identifier onto each TCR beta cDNA molecule. Each sample yielded at least 2.5 million CDR3-containing paired-end reads. All of the RNA was converted into first-strand cDNA using the Mint cDNA synthesis kit, with a TRBC-specific oligonucleotide serving as the primer. After uracil-DNA glycosylase treatment, a first 18-cycle PCR used universal primers M1SS and BC2_uni_R on all cDNA. In the authors' own workflow: For normalization, 1 million high-quality reads were randomly selected from each sample, with every read carrying a distinct molecular identifier. Instead of being binned into consensus sequences, reads with shared molecular identifiers were discarded. MiTCR, set to a Q25 quality threshold and the strictest error-elimination algorithm, was used for CDR3 identification, clonotype clustering and error correction. A nonparametric unseen species model with Euler transformation was used to estimate lower-bound total TCR beta diversity. TCRdb handled the public reads itself, with Q25 trimming in fastp and clone calling in MiXCR, and kept productive beta chains. Identical CDR3 protein sequences are pooled into one entry, listed with their most common genes and DNA. These V and J calls rely on TCRdb rather than the paper's analysis. Here the sample has 270,000 or so distinct CDR3 sequences; 25% to 30% occur a single time. The ten biggest clones cover roughly 28% of the sample.

Taken from the germline V gene, the CDR1 and CDR2 loops are MRHNA and SNTAGT. From the cysteine up to the phenylalanine, the CDR3 has a length of 14 residues. The retained sequence is limited to the CDR3, 42 bases, with the frame set at the first base. The germline V end is reduced by 6 bases and the J end by 7 bases; junction bases left unmatched: 8. This TCR came from a woman aged 70-85 years in good health. The chain uses TRBV6-4 and TRBJ2-5; 10 of the junction bases match TRBD2. Sequenced: blood. The DNA sequence is TGTGCCAGCAGGCACCTGGGACTAGCGAGGACCCAGTACTTC. Its amino acids are CASRHLGLARTQYF.